This T cell receptor beta chain was recorded in a study of blood T cell repertoires in COVID-19. Study details: Acute-phase and convalescent COVID-19 samples originated in the United States, Italy and Spain.

This clone came up once. Clones were sequenced by immunoSEQ multiplex PCR, and TCRdb holds only the in-frame ones, with some missing. The data show about 260,000 clones, with about 88% seen just once and approximately 2% held by the top ten. Input material: peripheral blood. The TCR was taken from a young man with active or convalescent COVID-19.

The CDR3 protein is CATSGTRDRGFYEQYF. The CDR3 DNA is TGTGCCACCAGCGGAACCCGGGACAGGGGTTTCTACGAGCAGTACTTC. The chain combines TRBV15 with TRBJ2-7; TRBD1 agrees at 10 bases. The CDR3 extends over 16 amino acids. The junction had 10 bases not matched to a gene; V was cut back by 5 bases and J by 3 bases. Per germline, CDR1 LNHNV and CDR2 YYDKDF (reference sequence). The variable domain in full, with the rest retrieved from reference TRBV15 and TRBJ2-7, is DAMVIQNPRYQVTQFGKPVTLSCSQTLNHNVMYWYQQKSSQAPKLLFHYYDKDFNNEADTPDNFQSRRPNTSFCFLDIRSPGLGDTAMYLCATSGTRDRGFYEQYFGPGTRLTVT.